This is a list of T cell receptor beta chains from one sample in a study of PD-1 blockade in mismatch repair-deficient tumors. Repertoires were generated with immunoSEQ multiplex PCR, while TCRdb's copy carries only in-frame clones and drops some. The data contain some 100,000 clones, 65% to 85% of them seen just once; the ten biggest clones take up around 6.5%. The source was peripheral blood, collected 36 weeks after starting pembrolizumab. These receptors all come from an adult with mismatch repair-deficient cancer. CDR3s include the opening cysteine and the closing phenylalanine or tryptophan. D genes are given only for firm matches. The size field is filled for only some rows; it gives once, few, many or a size class.

d_gene | j_gene | v_gene | abundance | CDR3aa | CDR3nt
TRBD1 | TRBJ2-1 | TRBV5-1 | once | CASSFRTGGYEQFF | TGCGCCAGCAGCTTCAGGACAGGGGGCTATGAGCAGTTCTTC
TRBD2 | TRBJ2-2 | TRBV19 | . | CASSDRAGGNTGELFF | TGTGCCAGTAGTGACAGAGCGGGGGGGAACACCGGGGAGCTGTTTTTT
. | TRBJ2-7 | TRBV6-5 | . | CASSLRGKGSYEQYF | TGTGCCAGCAGTTTGAGGGGTAAGGGATCCTACGAGCAGTACTTC
TRBD1 | TRBJ1-5 | TRBV7-2 | . | CASSLVGQSNQPQHF | TGTGCCAGCAGCTTAGTGGGACAGAGCAATCAGCCCCAGCATTTT
. | TRBJ1-3 | TRBV15 | . | CATSRVYAAGSGNTIYF | TGTGCCACCAGCAGAGTCTATGCGGCAGGGTCCGGAAACACCATATATTTT
TRBD1 | TRBJ2-1 | TRBV18 | once | CASSASGQGRNEQFF | TGTGCCAGCTCAGCTTCGGGACAGGGGCGGAATGAGCAGTTCTTC
TRBD1 | TRBJ1-2 | TRBV5-1 | once | CASSTETGRGYTF | TGCGCCAGCAGCACCGAGACAGGGCGCGGCTACACCTTC
TRBD2 | TRBJ2-7 | TRBV27 | . | CASAVRLAVGEQYF | TGTGCCAGCGCTGTTCGACTAGCTGTAGGGGAGCAGTACTTC
. | TRBJ2-7 | TRBV18 | . | CASSPGGSLQGEQYF | TGTGCCAGCTCACCAGGCGGCTCACTTCAGGGTGAGCAGTACTTC
. | TRBJ1-2 | TRBV5-4 | few | CASSSQQGAYGYTF | TGTGCCAGCAGCTCCCAACAGGGTGCCTATGGCTACACCTTC
TRBD2 | TRBJ2-4 | TRBV7-6 | . | CASSSGLAGTLAKNIQYF | TGTGCCAGCAGCTCAGGACTAGCGGGCACCCTAGCCAAAAACATTCAGTACTTC
TRBD1 | TRBJ2-6 | TRBV19 | . | CASSKTGGSPTAGANVLTF | TGTGCCAGTAGTAAGACAGGGGGCTCACCAACAGCTGGGGCCAACGTCCTGACTTTC
TRBD2 | TRBJ2-7 | TRBV5-6 | . | CASSALAGVRGYEQYF | TGTGCCAGCAGCGCCCTAGCGGGAGTAAGGGGATACGAGCAGTACTTC
. | TRBJ2-3 | TRBV9 | . | CASSVGNSKGDTQYF | TGTGCCAGCAGCGTAGGAAATAGTAAGGGAGATACGCAGTATTTT
TRBD1 | TRBJ1-1 | TRBV4-2 | once | CASSRGQGRGNTEAFF | TGTGCCAGCAGCCGTGGACAGGGAAGGGGGAACACTGAAGCTTTCTTT
. | TRBJ1-2 | TRBV2 | . | CASSPDRGYTF | TGTGCCAGCAGCCCCGACCGAGGCTACACCTTC
. | TRBJ1-5 | TRBV7-9 | . | CASSSGGSGRNQPQHF | TGTGCCAGCAGCTCCGGGGGATCGGGGCGCAATCAGCCCCAGCATTTT
TRBD1 | TRBJ2-1 | TRBV27 | few | CASTLLQGNLGNEQFF | TGTGCCAGCACTCTACTACAGGGGAACTTAGGTAATGAGCAGTTCTTC
. | TRBJ2-7 | TRBV5-1 | once | CASSPVGVGSYEQYF | TGCGCCAGCAGCCCGGTAGGCGTGGGCTCCTACGAGCAGTACTTC
TRBD2 | TRBJ2-3 | TRBV11-2 | . | CASSLAPGGGSPDTQYF | TGTGCCAGCAGCTTAGCGCCCGGCGGCGGGAGCCCAGATACGCAGTATTTT
. | TRBJ2-2 | TRBV6-1 | . | CASRTRAGELFF | TGTGCCAGCAGGACCAGGGCCGGGGAGCTGTTTTTT
. | TRBJ2-7 | TRBV10-3 | . | CAISDGNSRSYEQYF | TGTGCCATCAGTGATGGGAATTCACGCTCCTACGAGCAGTACTTC
. | TRBJ2-5 | TRBV10-3 | . | CAISEGGPETQYF | TGTGCCATCAGTGAGGGGGGCCCAGAGACCCAGTACTTC
. | TRBJ2-2 | TRBV27 | . | CASSSGGAGGELFF | TGTGCCAGCAGTTCGGGGGGCGCGGGCGGGGAGCTGTTTTTT
. | TRBJ2-3 | TRBV11-3 | . | CASSPRDTTDTQYF | TGTGCCAGCAGCCCCAGGGACACTACAGATACGCAGTATTTT
. | TRBJ1-1 | TRBV11-2 | few | CASSLAAVTEAFF | TGTGCCAGCAGCTTAGCGGCAGTCACTGAAGCTTTCTTT
TRBD2 | TRBJ2-1 | TRBV30 | . | CAWSKASGSSYNEQFF | TGTGCCTGGAGTAAGGCTAGCGGGAGTTCCTACAATGAGCAGTTCTTC
. | TRBJ1-5 | TRBV27 | . | CASSPTPTRAGNQPQHF | TGTGCCAGCAGTCCGACCCCCACCCGGGCAGGCAATCAGCCCCAGCATTTT
. | TRBJ2-1 | TRBV11-3 | . | CASSLTNEQFF | TGTGCCAGCAGCTTGACAAATGAGCAGTTCTTC
. | TRBJ1-2 | TRBV7-9 | . | CASSLGGTGYGYTF | TGTGCCAGCAGCTTAGGCGGGACTGGCTATGGCTACACCTTC
. | TRBJ2-6 | TRBV6-5 | . | CASSYSDTSGANVLTF | TGTGCCAGCAGTTACTCAGACACCTCTGGGGCCAACGTCCTGACTTTC
TRBD2 | TRBJ2-3 | TRBV2 | . | CASSFSGRGDTQYF | TGTGCCAGCAGTTTTAGCGGGAGGGGAGATACGCAGTATTTT
TRBD1 | TRBJ2-1 | TRBV18 | . | CASSLGQGKNNEQFF | TGTGCCAGCTCACTCGGACAGGGCAAGAACAATGAGCAGTTCTTC
. | TRBJ2-3 | TRBV4-2 | . | CASSQVKDLARDTQYF | TGTGCCAGCAGCCAAGTGAAGGACTTAGCGCGAGATACGCAGTATTTT
. | TRBJ1-1 | TRBV25-1 | . | CASSEYYSLEDTEAFF | TGTGCCAGCAGTGAATACTACAGCCTGGAGGACACTGAAGCTTTCTTT
. | TRBJ1-2 | TRBV20-1 | . | CSAGSGYGYTF | TGCAGTGCTGGAAGCGGATATGGCTACACCTTC
. | TRBJ1-2 | TRBV2 | few | CASSKQMGDGYTF | TGTGCCAGCAGCAAACAAATGGGGGATGGCTACACCTTC
. | TRBJ2-5 | TRBV5-1 | once | CASSTGKGVQETQYF | TGCGCCAGCAGCACCGGAAAGGGGGTCCAAGAGACCCAGTACTTC
TRBD1 | TRBJ2-7 | TRBV27 | . | CASSFRDSSYEQYF | TGTGCCAGCAGTTTCCGGGACAGCTCCTACGAGCAGTACTTC
. | TRBJ2-7 | TRBV11-3 | . | CASSLHRTYEQYF | TGTGCCAGCAGCTTACACAGAACCTACGAGCAGTACTTC
TRBD1 | TRBJ1-1 | TRBV5-1 | . | CASSLEGQGRTGAFF | TGCGCCAGCAGCTTGGAAGGACAGGGAAGGACTGGAGCTTTCTTT
. | TRBJ2-5 | TRBV6-4 | . | CASNAGGTETQYF | TGTGCCAGCAACGCTGGGGGCACGGAGACCCAGTACTTC